This entry is about one TCR beta chain. What it binds is unknown. This specimen comes from a study of beta chain features in type 1 diabetes. Whole-study context: Across every sample, over 100 million sorted cells were examined in total. The study's findings and limits: Cells with high TCR expression could be over-represented by cDNA sequencing. Moderate yet significant TCRB CDR3 shortening was seen in Type 1 diabetes patients in all four CD4+ subsets.

Sequenced material consisted of expressed TCRB transcripts (all of the isolated RNA was reverse transcribed). Libraries were prepared by immunoSEQ multiplex PCR; TCRdb keeps only in-frame clonotypes and omits some of them. The table lists 200,000 to 250,000 clones, around 13% of them singletons. The sequence derives from a man between 25 and 39 years old with type 1 diabetes. The sequencing input was naive CD4+ T cells from blood.

The chain's CDR3 is CASSYGTGEDSPLHF. The CDR3 nucleotides read TGTGCCAGCAGTTACGGGACAGGGGAGGATTCACCCCTCCACTTT. The chain recombines TRBV6-5 with TRBJ1-6; 10 positions match TRBD1. CDR3 length: 15 amino acids. V lost 2 bases and J lost 8; bases outside the gene matches: 3. From germline, CDR1 is MNHEY and CDR2 SVGAGI.